Following are 10 T cell receptor beta chains from one sample sequenced in a study of blood T cell repertoires in COVID-19. Profiled with immunoSEQ multiplex PCR; TCRdb holds only in-frame clones, not every one. This sample has around 41,000 clones, with approximately 91% found just once. The sample comprised peripheral blood. Every receptor here comes from a woman in her 30s in a cohort sampled during active COVID-19.

The chain is built from TRBV29-1 and TRBJ2-1; D unclear. The CDR3 loop spans 12 amino acids. V gave up 0 bases and J gave up 10 bases, with 10 bases separating them. Germline assignment: CDR1 SQVTM and CDR2 ANQGSEA. Here the CDR3 DNA reads TGCAGCGTTGAAGATCTGAGAAACGAGCAGTTCTTC. This gives the protein CSVEDLRNEQFF.

The chain couples TRBV11-2 to TRBJ2-3, with TRBD2 identical over 8 bases. The CDR3 covers 18 residues. Trimming cost V 4 bases and J 4 bases; bases outside gene matches: 16. Germline V gene lookup returns CDR1 SGHAT and CDR2 FQNNGV. CDR3 region: CASSSHRLSGRVADTQYF. CDR3 nucleotides: TGTGCCAGCAGCTCCCACCGATTAAGCGGGAGAGTTGCAGATACGCAGTATTTT.

The V call is TRBV6-1, the J call TRBJ2-3; D may be TRBD2 (5 bases). The V gene lost 0 bases and the J gene lost 7 bases, with 17 bases spanning the gap. CDR1 is MNHNS and CDR2 is SASEGT in the germline V gene. The CDR3 has 16 amino acids. The CDR3 sequence: CASSEARSTRVYTQYF. The DNA for the CDR3 is TGTGCCAGCAGTGAAGCCAGGTCAACGAGGGTCTATACGCAGTATTTT.

This clone was seen just once. This chain joins TRBV7-9 and TRBJ2-3; 12 positions agree with TRBD2. Looked up from germline, CDR1 is SEHNR and CDR2 is FQNEAQ (reference sequence). V was clipped by 1 base and J by 5 bases; unmatched bases: 4. The CDR3 is 16 amino acids. CDR3 in DNA: TGTGCCAGCAGCTTAGATCTAGCGGGAGGGAAAGATACGCAGTATTTT. Translating gives CASSLDLAGGKDTQYF.

This clone was observed a single time. The chain is built from TRBV11-3 and TRBJ2-6; 8 bases match TRBD1. Germline loops: CDR1 SGHNT, CDR2 YENEEA. The CDR3 loop spans 18 amino acids. V lost 3 bases and J lost 0; bases outside the gene matches: 7. CDR3 in DNA: TGTGCCAGCAGCTTGACAGGGGATCCTCACTCTGGGGCCAACGTCCTGACTTTC. Its translation: CASSLTGDPHSGANVLTF.

The rearrangement uses TRBV18 and TRBJ1-2, with TRBD1 matching 7 bases. Germline-derived CDR1 and CDR2 are KGHSH and LQKENI. Trimming removed 5 bases from V and 3 bases from J; junction bases left unmatched: 3. The CDR3 is 13 residues long. CDR3: CASSSGQDYGYTF. CDR3 DNA sequence: TGTGCCAGCTCATCCGGACAGGACTATGGCTACACCTTC.

This chain connects TRBV2 to TRBJ2-7, with unresolved D. The V and J ends lost 5 bases and 2 bases respectively, with 13 bases between them. The CDR3 is made up of 14 amino acids. Germline CDR1 and CDR2: SNHLY and FYNNEI. The CDR3 nucleotides are TGTGCCAGCAGTTTGGGCCTCGGCGCCTACGAGCAGTACTTC. Translated: CASSLGLGAYEQYF.

The gene calls are TRBV29-1 and TRBJ2-3; TRBD1 aligns across 7 bases. CDR1 and CDR2 from the germline V gene are SQVTM and ANQGSEA. The length of the CDR3 is 15 residues. Trimming took 7 bases from V and 0 from J; bases not matched to a gene: 10. The chain's CDR3 is CSGTGTAQSTDTQYF. The CDR3 DNA reads as TGCAGCGGCACCGGGACAGCGCAAAGCACAGATACGCAGTATTTT.

V and J are TRBV5-1 and TRBJ2-5; the match to TRBD2 covers 7 bases. CDR1 SGHRS and CDR2 YFSETQ come from the germline V gene. J gave up 1 base and V 1 base, and 16 bases lay outside the gene matches. CDR3 length: 19 amino acids. In DNA, the CDR3 is TGCGCCAGCAGCTTGTCGATGACTAGCCGGGACCAAGGCCAAGAGACCCAGTACTTC. Protein product: CASSLSMTSRDQGQETQYF.

This chain joins TRBV9 and TRBJ1-2, with 7 bases matching TRBD1. Germline values: CDR1 SGDLS, CDR2 YYNGEE. The length of the CDR3 is 16 residues. V lost 0 bases to trimming and J lost 6 bases; unmatched junction nucleotides: 11. CDR3 sequence (DNA): TGTGCCAGCAGCGTAGCTACCCTCGACAGGGAGGATGGCTACACCTTC. Translating gives CASSVATLDREDGYTF.